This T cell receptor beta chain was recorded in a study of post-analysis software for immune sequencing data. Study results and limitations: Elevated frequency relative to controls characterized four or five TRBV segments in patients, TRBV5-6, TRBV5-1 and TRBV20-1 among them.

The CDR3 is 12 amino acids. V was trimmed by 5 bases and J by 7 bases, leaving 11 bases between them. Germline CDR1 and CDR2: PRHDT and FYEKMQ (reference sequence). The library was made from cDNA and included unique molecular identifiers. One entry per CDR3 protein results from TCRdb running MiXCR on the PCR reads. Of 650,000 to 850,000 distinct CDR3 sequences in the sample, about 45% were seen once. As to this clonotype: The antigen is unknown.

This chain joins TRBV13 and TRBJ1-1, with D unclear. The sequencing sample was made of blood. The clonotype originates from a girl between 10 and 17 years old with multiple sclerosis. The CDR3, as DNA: TGTGCCAGCAGCCGGACTGATTGTGAAGCTTTCTTT. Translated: CASSRTDCEAFF.